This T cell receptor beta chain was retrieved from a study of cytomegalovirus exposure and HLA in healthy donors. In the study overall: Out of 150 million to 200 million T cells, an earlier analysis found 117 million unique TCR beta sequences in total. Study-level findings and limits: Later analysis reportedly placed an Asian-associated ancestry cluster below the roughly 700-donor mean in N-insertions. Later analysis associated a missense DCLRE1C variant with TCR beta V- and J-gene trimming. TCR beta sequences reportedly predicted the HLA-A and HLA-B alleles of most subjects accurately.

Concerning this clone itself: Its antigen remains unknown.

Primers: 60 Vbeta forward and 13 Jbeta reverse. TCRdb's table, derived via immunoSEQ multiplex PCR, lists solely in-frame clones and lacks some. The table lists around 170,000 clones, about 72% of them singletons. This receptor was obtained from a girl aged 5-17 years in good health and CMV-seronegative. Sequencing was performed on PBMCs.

Here the CDR3 DNA reads TGTGCCAGCAGCTGGACTGGGACAGGGAAAAACACCGGGGAGCTGTTTTTT. It codes for CASSWTGTGKNTGELFF. The rearrangement joins TRBV7-8 to TRBJ2-2; 9 bases align to TRBD1. CDR1 and CDR2 from the germline V gene are SGHVS and FQNEAQ. This CDR3 comprises 17 residues. J gave up 2 bases and V 4 bases, and 8 bases lay outside the gene matches. Combining the CDR3 with reference TRBV7-8 and TRBJ2-2 gives the whole variable domain GAGVSQSPRYKVAKRGQDVALRCDPISGHVSLFWYQQALGQGPEFLTYFQNEAQLDKSGLPSDRFFAERPEGSVSTLKIQRTQQEDSAVYLCASSWTGTGKNTGELFFGEGSRLTVL.